These 23 T cell receptor beta chains originate from one sample sequenced in a study of CD8 T cells in Susac syndrome. With random hexamers, about 0.45 to 1 ug RNA was reverse transcribed. TCRdb re-called the immunoSEQ multiplex PCR reads with MiXCR, one entry per CDR3 protein. The table lists around 200,000 distinct CDR3 sequences, roughly 94% of them singletons. The sample taken for sequencing was CD4+ T cells from PBMCs. The receptors come from a human donor in good health.

The gene calls are TRBV19 and TRBJ1-2; D gene ambiguous. From germline, CDR1 is LNHDA and CDR2 SQIVND (reference sequence). The length of the CDR3 is 10 residues. V lost 2 bases and J 8 bases, leaving 3 bases between the germline ends. This CDR3 reads CASSISGYTF. For the CDR3, the DNA is TGTGCCAGTAGTATAAGCGGCTACACCTTC. Full variable domain (outside the CDR3, taken from reference TRBV19 and TRBJ1-2): DGGITQSPKYLFRKEGQNVTLSCEQNLNHDAMYWYRQDPGQGLRLIYYSQIVNDFQKGDIAEGYSVSREKKESFPLTVTSAQKNPTAFYLCASSISGYTFGSGTRLTVV.

CDR3 protein: CASSVRASGSPDTQYF. DNA of the CDR3: TGTGCCAGCAGCGTACGGGCTAGCGGGAGCCCAGATACGCAGTATTTT. This chain uses TRBV9 with TRBJ2-3; 10 bases align to TRBD2. This CDR3 has 16 residues. Germline CDR1 is SGDLS and CDR2 is YYNGEE. Trimming at V came to 1 base and at J to 4 bases, leaving 6 bases not matched to a gene.

The chain recombines TRBV10-2 with TRBJ1-2, with 8 bases identical to TRBD1. The V and J ends lost 3 bases and 5 bases, in that order; junction bases with no gene match: 11. Germline V lookup: CDR1 WSHSY, CDR2 SAAADI. CDR3 length equals 16 residues. The DNA for the CDR3 is TGCGCCAGCAGTGAAAGAGGGCAGGGGGCTTGGTATGGCTACACCTTC. Its protein is CASSERGQGAWYGYTF.

The count of this clonotype is one. The genes are TRBV10-3 and TRBJ2-5; 10 bases are a match to TRBD2. This CDR3 region has 14 residues. Trimming cost V 6 bases and J 5 bases; bases outside gene matches: 6. Germline V gene sequence: CDR1 ENHRY, CDR2 SYGVKD. The CDR3 DNA follows: TGTGCCATCAGATCTAGCGGGAGTCTCGAGACCCAGTACTTC. Its protein product is CAIRSSGSLETQYF.

This sequence joins TRBV29-1 and TRBJ1-1, with TRBD1 matching 10 bases. CDR3 length equals 12 residues. Germline V lookup: CDR1 SQVTM, CDR2 ANQGSEA. V lost 8 bases, J lost 7 bases, and 7 bases stayed unmatched. CDR3 amino acids: CSTSGQGIEAFF. The DNA for the CDR3 is TGCAGCACCTCGGGACAGGGGATTGAAGCTTTCTTT.

The rearrangement uses TRBV27 and TRBJ2-3; the match to TRBD2 covers 7 bases. Germline V lookup: CDR1 MNHEY, CDR2 SMNVEV (reference sequence). The CDR3 runs 15 residues. The V gene end was trimmed by 6 bases and the J gene end by 4 bases; junction bases not matched to a gene: 10. CDR3 protein: CASSLAGGSSDTQYF. CDR3 in DNA: TGTGCCAGCAGCTTAGCGGGCGGGAGTTCAGATACGCAGTATTTT.

V and J are TRBV20-1 and TRBJ2-7; the match to TRBD2 covers 11 bases. The germline CDR1 and CDR2 sequences are DFQATT and SNEGSKA (reference sequence). After removal of 6 bases from V and 2 bases from J, the junction contained 3 bases not matched to a gene. The length of the CDR3 is 13 residues. The CDR3 spells CSAPGLAAYEQYV. The CDR3 coding sequence is TGCAGTGCCCCGGGACTAGCGGCCTACGAGCAGTACGTC.

The chain carries TRBV20-1 and TRBJ2-3, with 8 bases lining up with TRBD1. Germline values: CDR1 DFQATT, CDR2 SNEGSKA (reference sequence). J lost 4 bases, V lost 1 base, and 4 bases had no gene match. CDR3 length equals 14 residues. CDR3 DNA sequence: TGCAGTGCTAGAGGACAGGGGAGCGCAGATACGCAGTATTTT. Its translation: CSARGQGSADTQYF.

V and J are TRBV6-1 and TRBJ2-3, with 9 bases fitting TRBD2. V lost 3 bases, J lost 3 bases, and 4 bases stayed unmatched. CDR1 is MNHNS and CDR2 is SASEGT in the germline V gene. CDR3 length: 15 residues. The CDR3 DNA reads as TGTGCCAGCAGTGATAGCGGGGGAGGGACAGATACGCAGTATTTT. Its translation: CASSDSGGGTDTQYF.

The V call is TRBV5-4, the J call TRBJ2-7, with 10 bases aligning to TRBD1. The CDR3 sequence is 14 residues long. V shed 4 bases and J 3 bases; nucleotides not matched to a gene: 4. The germline V gene has CDR1 SGHNT and CDR2 YYREEE (reference sequence). CDR3 sequence: CASSRTGGDYEQYF. The CDR3 DNA reads TGTGCCAGCAGCCGGACAGGGGGTGACTACGAGCAGTACTTC.

The chain uses TRBV29-1 and TRBJ1-5; tentative D call: TRBD1 (5 bases). V gave up 0 bases and J gave up 11 bases, with 20 bases separating them. CDR1 is SQVTM, CDR2 ANQGSEA, per germline. The CDR3 sequence is 15 residues long. The CDR3 here is CSVEDGAGLHGAQHF. CDR3 DNA: TGCAGCGTTGAAGATGGGGCAGGGCTCCATGGGGCCCAGCATTTT.

The chain combines TRBV24-1 with TRBJ2-2; D might be TRBD1 or TRBD2, each matching 7 bases. V dropped 9 bases and J dropped 3 bases, with 13 bases sitting between them. The CDR3 consists of 14 residues. Germline V gene sequence: CDR1 KGHDR, CDR2 SFDVKD. CDR3 sequence reads: CATRQGGDTGELFF. The CDR3 region has the DNA TGTGCCACCCGTCAGGGGGGGGACACCGGGGAGCTGTTTTTT.

This chain joins TRBV29-1 and TRBJ1-2; a weak D match, TRBD1 (6 bases). Germline CDR1 and CDR2: SQVTM and ANQGSEA. The V end lost 8 bases, the J end lost 3 bases, and 10 bases lay between the germline ends. The length of the CDR3 is 11 residues. CDR3 in DNA: TGCAGCTTGAGGGGGGACTATGGCTACACCTTC. Amino acids: CSLRGDYGYTF.

The genes are TRBV6-6 and TRBJ1-6; 10 nucleotides align to TRBD1. The germline gives CDR1 MNHNY, CDR2 SVGAGI (reference sequence). CDR3 size: 16 residues. V shed 4 bases, J shed 5 bases, and the junction held 5 bases outside the gene matches. The CDR3 DNA is TGTGCCAGCAGTTCGGACAGGGGGTACCATAATTCACCCCTCCACTTT. This encodes CASSSDRGYHNSPLHF.

This sequence joins TRBV7-2 and TRBJ1-1; D is ambiguous. Germline loops: CDR1 SGHTA, CDR2 FQGNSA. The CDR3 runs to 14 residues. The V end lost 4 bases, the J end lost 0 bases, and 9 bases lay between the germline ends. CDR3 sequence: CASSSLGVNTEAFF. DNA of the CDR3: TGTGCCAGCAGCTCCCTGGGCGTGAACACTGAAGCTTTCTTT.

Only a few counts were recorded for this clonotype. The CDR3 loop reads CASSELTETQYF. DNA of the CDR3: TGTGCCAGCAGTGAGTTGACAGAGACCCAGTACTTC. The chain has TRBV6-1 and TRBJ2-5; D gene ambiguous. The CDR3 consists of 12 residues. The germline V and J ends were trimmed by 3 bases and 4 bases, with 6 bases remaining between them. The germline CDR1 and CDR2 sequences are MNHNS and SASEGT.

The V call is TRBV12-3 or TRBV12-4, the J call TRBJ1-1; D is undetermined. This CDR3 is built from 13 residues. Trimming took off 6 bases at V and 1 base at J, with 9 bases between the two ends. The CDR3 region is CASSYSPNTEAFF. The CDR3 DNA is TGTGCCAGCAGCTACTCTCCGAACACTGAAGCTTTCTTT.

The V gene is TRBV29-1, the J gene TRBJ2-3; TRBD2 is a possible D gene (6 bases). The CDR3 sequence is 16 residues long. V lost 0 bases and J lost 2, with 15 bases in between. Germline V gene sequence: CDR1 SQVTM, CDR2 ANQGSEA. The CDR3 reads CSVEDGAGFNTDTQYF. The CDR3 coding sequence is TGCAGCGTTGAAGATGGGGCGGGATTCAACACAGATACGCAGTATTTT.

This rearrangement joins TRBV6-5 to TRBJ1-1; maybe TRBD1 (5 bases). V was pared by 10 bases and J by 1 base, with 16 bases between. Looked up from germline, CDR1 is MNHEY and CDR2 is SVGAGI. The CDR3 is 14 amino acids. This CDR3 is CATGWRAENTEAFF. CDR3 sequence (DNA): TGTGCCACAGGGTGGAGGGCGGAGAACACTGAAGCTTTCTTT.

A single count supports this clonotype. The chain joins TRBV12-3 or TRBV12-4 to TRBJ1-5; D is undetermined. The CDR3 spans 15 residues. Trimming removed 7 bases from V and 2 bases from J, with 15 bases in between. CDR3 sequence reads: CASIQDLRGNQPQHF. CDR3 sequence (DNA): TGTGCCAGCATTCAGGATCTGAGAGGCAATCAGCCCCAGCATTTT.

This chain joins TRBV19 and TRBJ1-5; no firm D call. The CDR3 is made up of 14 amino acids. V gave up 1 base and J gave up 3 bases, with 7 bases separating them. Germline CDR1 and CDR2: LNHDA and SQIVND (reference sequence). The CDR3 coding sequence is TGTGCCAGTAGTATAGGAGGACTCAATCAGCCCCAGCATTTT. Translated, it gives CASSIGGLNQPQHF.

The genes are TRBV12-5 and TRBJ1-2; D remains unclear. V was trimmed by 1 base and J by 6 bases, leaving 18 bases between them. The CDR3 totals 16 residues. Germline assignment: CDR1 LGHNT and CDR2 FRNRAP. The CDR3 sequence is CASGLEGRRAGNGYTF. DNA of the CDR3: TGTGCTAGTGGTTTGGAAGGACGGAGAGCTGGTAATGGCTACACCTTC.

J is TRBJ2-7 and V is TRBV7-2; 9 positions match TRBD2. With V trimmed by 1 base and J by 4 bases, 11 bases remained unmatched. The CDR3 consists of 17 residues. In germline, CDR1 is SGHTA, CDR2 FQGNSA. The DNA for the CDR3 is TGTGCCAGCAGCTTAGTGGTGAGGCGGGGGGGCGATTACGAGCAGTACTTC. Protein sequence: CASSLVVRRGGDYEQYF. The full variable domain, its missing parts supplied by reference TRBV7-2 and TRBJ2-7, is GAGVSQSPSNKVTEKGKDVELRCDPISGHTALYWYRQSLGQGLEFLIYFQGNSAPDKSGLPSDRFSAERTGGSVSTLTIQRTQQEDSAVYLCASSLVVRRGGDYEQYFGPGTRLTVT.